This TCR beta chain was sequenced during a study of cytomegalovirus exposure and HLA in healthy donors. Whole-study results and caveats: Among TCR beta chains, those listed as cytomegalovirus-associated numbered 164.

CDR1 SEHNR and CDR2 FQNEAQ come from the germline V gene (reference sequence). V shed 2 bases and J 2 bases; nucleotides not matched to a gene: 5. The CDR3 sequence is 16 residues long. The method was immunoSEQ multiplex PCR; TCRdb's version includes in-frame clones alone and lacks a portion of them. The sample carries about 160,000 clones, about 96% recorded once. In regard to this clone: The antigen is unknown.

Sequences were obtained from PBMCs. The sequence was collected from a woman aged 18-29 years in good health and CMV-seronegative. This rearrangement joins TRBV7-9 to TRBJ2-5, with 10 bases identical to TRBD2. The CDR3 nucleotides read TGTGCCAGCAGCTTACTTAGCGGGGGGAAACAAGAGACCCAGTACTTC. It specifies CASSLLSGGKQETQYF.